Shown below are 10 T cell receptor beta chains from a single sample sequenced in a study of blood T cell repertoires in COVID-19. The table came from immunoSEQ multiplex PCR; TCRdb's copy has only in-frame clones and leaves some out. The sample lists about 66,000 clones, about nine tenths occurring once. Sequenced: peripheral blood. Receptors were obtained from a man between 60 and 75 years old with acute or convalescent COVID-19.

This clone was seen only once. The chain couples TRBV20-1 to TRBJ2-6, with 7 bases lining up with TRBD2. Germline lookup yields CDR1 DFQATT and CDR2 SNEGSKA (reference sequence). The CDR3 loop spans 16 amino acids. Trimming took 3 bases from V and 0 from J; bases not matched to a gene: 5. The CDR3 is CSASEGGSSGANVLTF. CDR3 bases: TGCAGTGCTAGTGAGGGCGGGAGCTCTGGGGCCAACGTCCTGACTTTC.

The V and J genes are TRBV5-1 and TRBJ1-2; 9 bases map to TRBD1. V shed 6 bases, J shed 4 bases, and the junction held 4 bases outside the gene matches. The germline V gene has CDR1 SGHRS and CDR2 YFSETQ. The CDR3 runs 13 residues. The CDR3 DNA follows: TGCGCCAGCACGAAGGACAGGGGCTATGGCTACACCTTC. Translating it yields CASTKDRGYGYTF. Full variable domain (missing parts from reference TRBV5-1 and TRBJ1-2): KAGVTQTPRYLIKTRGQQVTLSCSPISGHRSVSWYQQTPGQGLQFLFEYFSETQRNKGNFPGRFSGRQFSNSRSEMNVSTLELGDSALYLCASTKDRGYGYTFGSGTRLTVV.

This clone has at least ten counts. The chain employs TRBV6-5 and TRBJ1-5; D gene ambiguous. Germline V gives CDR1 MNHEY, CDR2 SVGAGI. V lost 10 bases to trimming and J lost 1 base, with 14 bases between them. This CDR3 spans 14 amino acids. The CDR3 reads CATSLHGSNQPQHF. CDR3 sequence (DNA): TGTGCCACCTCACTCCACGGGAGCAATCAGCCCCAGCATTTT.

This sequence joins TRBV23-1 and TRBJ1-1; D is unresolved. TRBV23-1 is an open reading frame whose function is uncertain. V lost 4 bases and J lost 0, with 12 bases in between. This CDR3 has 15 amino acids. CDR3 residues: CASSPQNAMNTEAFF. In DNA form, the CDR3 reads TGCGCCAGCAGTCCACAGAACGCAATGAACACTGAAGCTTTCTTT.

The rearrangement joins TRBV30 to TRBJ2-7; 7 bases map to TRBD2. The length of the CDR3 is 13 residues. Germline assignment: CDR1 GTSNPN and CDR2 SVGIG (reference sequence). After removal of 2 bases from V and 4 bases from J, the junction contained 5 bases not matched to a gene. This chain's CDR3 is CAWSKGGVYEQYF. The DNA for the CDR3 is TGTGCCTGGAGTAAGGGAGGGGTTTACGAGCAGTACTTC.

This clone was found once. The sample holds other DNA sequences that translate to the same CDR3. This sequence joins TRBV5-1 and TRBJ1-2; D might be TRBD1 (6 bases). The V gene lost 0 bases and the J gene lost 0 bases, with 6 bases spanning the gap. The CDR3 runs 14 residues. CDR1 and CDR2 from the germline V gene are SGHRS and YFSETQ. CDR3 in amino acids: CASSLDRANYGYTF. Written as DNA, the CDR3 is TGCGCCAGCAGCTTGGACAGGGCTAACTATGGCTACACCTTC.

V and J are TRBV21-1 and TRBJ2-4; no check of the table's D call, TRBD1, against the DNA was made. TRBV21-1 is a pseudogene. This CDR3 is 20 amino acids long. The CDR3 sequence is CASSPPPRTGVNRPKNIQYF. The CDR3 DNA reads TGTGCCAGCAGCCCTCCGCCTCGGACAGGGGTTAATCGTCCCAAAAACATTCAGTACTTC.

The CDR3 DNA is TGTGCCAGCAGCGCGCGAGGCACCGGGGAGCTGTTTTTT. Translating gives CASSARGTGELFF. The V and J genes are TRBV9 and TRBJ2-2; unclear D gene. This CDR3 has 13 residues. V was trimmed by 3 bases and J by 4 bases, leaving 7 bases between them. Germline lookup yields CDR1 SGDLS and CDR2 YYNGEE.

The chain is built from TRBV30 and TRBJ1-1; TRBD1 is a possible D gene (5 bases). This CDR3 is built from 12 residues. The germline CDR1 and CDR2 sequences are GTSNPN and SVGIG (reference sequence). V was cut by 3 bases and J by 2 bases, with 7 bases left in between. The CDR3 coding sequence is TGTGCCTGGAGCAGGGTAAACACTGAAGCTTTCTTT. This sequence encodes CAWSRVNTEAFF.

This chain joins TRBV11-2 and TRBJ1-1, with 7 bases aligning to TRBD1. This CDR3 comprises 17 residues. Germline lookup yields CDR1 SGHAT and CDR2 FQNNGV. The J segment lost 1 base and the V segment lost 5 bases, leaving 13 bases of the junction unmatched. CDR3 coding DNA: TGTGCCAGCAGCCCCACAGGGGATTTCCGCGAGAACACTGAAGCTTTCTTT. Translated, it gives CASSPTGDFRENTEAFF.